This T cell receptor (beta chain) was identified during a study of T cell responses to AZD1222 COVID-19 vaccine. The study's findings and limits: It should be noted that donors were predominantly white British and more often female, and clonal diversity was possibly underestimated.

Some clones are missing from TCRdb's copy, which holds only in-frame ones; the method was immunoSEQ multiplex PCR. The sample carries tens of thousands of clones, approximately 90% recorded once. As regards this clone: Its target is not known.

The CDR3 loop spans 14 amino acids. V was pared by 3 bases and J by 2 bases, with 10 bases between. Germline-derived CDR1 and CDR2 are MNHEY and SMNVEV (reference sequence). The rearrangement uses TRBV27 and TRBJ2-5; D remains unclear. The TCR originated in an adult who received the AZD1222 COVID-19 vaccine. This specimen consisted of peripheral blood, obtained 28 days after the second AZD1222 dose. CDR3 sequence: CASSFPTRQETQYF. CDR3 DNA: TGTGCCAGCAGTTTTCCGACGAGGCAAGAGACCCAGTACTTC.